This TCR beta chain appears in the sequencing data of a study of technical replicates of blood from a handful of donors. Germline lookup yields CDR1 SGHRS and CDR2 YFSETQ. The V and J ends lost 8 bases and 0 bases respectively, with 11 bases between them. This CDR3 has 14 amino acids. Profiled with immunoSEQ multiplex PCR; TCRdb holds only in-frame clones, not every one. The data hold about 75,000 clones, with around 91% observed a single time. This clone came up once. The rearrangement links TRBV5-1 to TRBJ1-4; a weak D match, TRBD1 (5 bases). The source is a human donor in good health. The source material was T cells isolated from PBMCs. The CDR3 loop reads CASRQGPTNEKLFF. CDR3 DNA sequence: TGCGCCAGTCGTCAGGGTCCAACTAATGAAAAACTGTTTTTT. Complete variable domain (other parts from reference TRBV5-1 and TRBJ1-4): KAGVTQTPRYLIKTRGQQVTLSCSPISGHRSVSWYQQTPGQGLQFLFEYFSETQRNKGNFPGRFSGRQFSNSRSEMNVSTLELGDSALYLCASRQGPTNEKLFFGSGTQLSVL.